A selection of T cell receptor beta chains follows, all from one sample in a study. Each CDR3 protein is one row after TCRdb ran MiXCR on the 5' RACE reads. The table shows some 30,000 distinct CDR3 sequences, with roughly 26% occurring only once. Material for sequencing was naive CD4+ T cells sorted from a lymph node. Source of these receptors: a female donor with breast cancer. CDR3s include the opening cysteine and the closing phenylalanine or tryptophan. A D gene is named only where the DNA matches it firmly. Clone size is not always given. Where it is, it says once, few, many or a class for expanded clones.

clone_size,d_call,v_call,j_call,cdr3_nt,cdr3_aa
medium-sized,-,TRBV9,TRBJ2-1,TGTGCCAGCAGCGTAGCGTATAGGGGAAGTGAGCAGTTCTTC,CASSVAYRGSEQFF
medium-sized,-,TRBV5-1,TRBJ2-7,TGCGCCAGCAGCTTGGACGGGACCTACGAGCAGTACTTC,CASSLDGTYEQYF
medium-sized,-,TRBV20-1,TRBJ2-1,TGCAGTGCTAGAGATCCGTACCTCAGCTCCTACAATGAGCAGTTCTTC,CSARDPYLSSYNEQFF
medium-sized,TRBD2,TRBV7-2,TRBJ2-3,TGTGCCAGCAGCTCGGTAGCGGGAGCGAACACAGATACGCAGTATTTT,CASSSVAGANTDTQYF
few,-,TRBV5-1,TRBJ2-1,TGCGCCAGCGCCCCCCAGGGGCCCGAGTATGAGCAGTTCTTC,CASAPQGPEYEQFF
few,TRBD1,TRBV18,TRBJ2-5,TGTGCCAGCTCACCAACAGGGGGCCGGGAGACCCAGTACTTC,CASSPTGGRETQYF
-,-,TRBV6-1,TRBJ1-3,TGTGCCAGCAGTGGCGTACAGGCGTTCTCTGGAATCACCATATATTTT,CASSGVQAFSGITIYF
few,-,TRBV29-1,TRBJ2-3,TGCAGCGTTGAAGAAGGGACAGATACGCAGTATTTT,CSVEEGTDTQYF
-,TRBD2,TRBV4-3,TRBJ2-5,TGCGCCAGCAGCCCCCGGGGGGGGGGTGAGACCCAGTACTTC,CASSPRGGGETQYF
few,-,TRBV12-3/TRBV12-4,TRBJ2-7,TGTGCCAGCAGTTTGGCAGAGGACTACGAGCAGTACTTC,CASSLAEDYEQYF
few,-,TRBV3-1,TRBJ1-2,TGTGCCAGCAGCTACGGACAGACTGGCTACACCTTC,CASSYGQTGYTF
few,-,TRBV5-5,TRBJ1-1,TGTGCCAGCAGCTTGGCGAAAGACAGGAACACTGAAGCTTTCTTT,CASSLAKDRNTEAFF
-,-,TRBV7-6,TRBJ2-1,TGTGCCAGCAGCCCCGGGACCTACAATGAGCAGTTCTTC,CASSPGTYNEQFF
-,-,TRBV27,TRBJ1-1,TGTGCCACCAAGATTCAGGGTGCCGCTGAAGCTTTCTTT,CATKIQGAAEAFF
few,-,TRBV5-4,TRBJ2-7,TGTGCCAGCAGCTATGACAGGATCTACGAGCAGTACTTC,CASSYDRIYEQYF
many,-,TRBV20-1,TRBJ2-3,TGCAGTGCCCCGGACAGACTCAGGGGCACAGATACGCAGTATTTT,CSAPDRLRGTDTQYF
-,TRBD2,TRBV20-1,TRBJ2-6,TGCAGTGCTAGAGATCCTAGCGGGGGACGCCCTGGGGCCAACGTCCTGACTTTC,CSARDPSGGRPGANVLTF
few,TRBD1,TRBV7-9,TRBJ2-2,TGTGCCAGCAGCTGGACAGGGATAACCGGGGAGCTGTTTTTT,CASSWTGITGELFF
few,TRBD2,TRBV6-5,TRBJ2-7,TGTGCCAGCAGAAAATGGATCCTAGCGGGATCCTACGAGCAGTACTTC,CASRKWILAGSYEQYF
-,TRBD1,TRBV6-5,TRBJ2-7,TGTGCCAGCAGTTACTCGACAGGGGGATTTTTAGGCGAGCAGTACTTC,CASSYSTGGFLGEQYF
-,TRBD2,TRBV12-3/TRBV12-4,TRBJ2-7,TGTGCCAGCAGTTGGACTAGCGGAGCCTACGAGCAGTACTTC,CASSWTSGAYEQYF
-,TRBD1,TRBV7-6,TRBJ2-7,TGTGCCAGCAGCTTCTCTACGGGACAGGGGAACGAGCAGTACTTC,CASSFSTGQGNEQYF
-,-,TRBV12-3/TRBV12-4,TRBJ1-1,TGTGCCAGCAGTTCATCCAAAGCTTTCTTT,CASSSSKAFF
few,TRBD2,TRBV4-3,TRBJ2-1,TGCGCCAGCAGCCAAGAGCACATAGCGGGAGGGCCCTACAATGAGCAGTTCTTC,CASSQEHIAGGPYNEQFF
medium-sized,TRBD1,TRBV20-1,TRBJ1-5,TGCAGTGCTAGAGGTGCATGGGGACAGGGCGATCAGCCCCAGCATTTT,CSARGAWGQGDQPQHF
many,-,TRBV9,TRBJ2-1,TGTGCCAGCAGTAGGGGGACTCCCCCCCTTTACAATGAGCAGTTCTTC,CASSRGTPPLYNEQFF
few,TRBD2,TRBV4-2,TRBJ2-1,TGTGCCAGCAGCCCCCTAAGCGGGGGCTCTTCCTACAATGAGCAGTTCTTC,CASSPLSGGSSYNEQFF
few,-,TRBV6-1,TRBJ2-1,TGTGCCAGCAGTGCAGGGCCCCTGGGTGAGCAGTTCTTC,CASSAGPLGEQFF
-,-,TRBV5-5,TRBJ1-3,TGTGCCAGCAGCCCGAACCACCCTACTGGAAACACCATATATTTT,CASSPNHPTGNTIYF
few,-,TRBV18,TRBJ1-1,TGTGCCAGCTCACCCGACAGAGGCGCTGAAGCTTTCTTT,CASSPDRGAEAFF
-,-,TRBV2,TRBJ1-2,TGTGCCAGCTATACCGGGACCGGGAACTATGGCTACACCTTC,CASYTGTGNYGYTF
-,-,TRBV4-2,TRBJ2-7,TGTGCCAGCAGCCAAGTCGAGGGTTCCTACGAGCAGTACTTC,CASSQVEGSYEQYF
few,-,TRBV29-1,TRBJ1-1,TGCAGCGTCGGGGCCCTTAACACTGAAGCTTTCTTT,CSVGALNTEAFF
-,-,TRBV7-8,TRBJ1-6,TGTGCCAGCAGCTCTATTTCACCCCTCCACTTT,CASSSISPLHF
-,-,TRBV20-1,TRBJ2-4,TGCAGTGCCAAACACCCTGGGGAGGGGGCCAAAGACATTCAGTACTTC,CSAKHPGEGAKDIQYF
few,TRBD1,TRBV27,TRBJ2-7,TGTGCCAGCAGTTTATCAGGGGGCGGGTACGAGCAGTACTTC,CASSLSGGGYEQYF
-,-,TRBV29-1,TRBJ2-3,TGCAGCGTTGAAGATCTAAGGGGGGAAAAAGATACGCAGTATTTT,CSVEDLRGEKDTQYF
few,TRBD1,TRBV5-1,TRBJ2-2,TGCGCCAGCAGCTTGGATCCAGGGGGCGCGAACACCGGGGAGCTGTTTTTT,CASSLDPGGANTGELFF
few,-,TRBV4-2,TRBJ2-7,TGTGCCAGCAGCCAAGCCGGGGAAGAGCTCGAGCAGTACTTC,CASSQAGEELEQYF
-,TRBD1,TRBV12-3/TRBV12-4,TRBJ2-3,TGTGCCAGCAGACGTCAGGGGACAGGGTACGCAGATACGCAGTATTTT,CASRRQGTGYADTQYF
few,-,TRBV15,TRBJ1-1,TGTGCCACCAGCAGGTCGGTTTCTCTGAACACTGAAGCTTTCTTT,CATSRSVSLNTEAFF